The clone carrying this TCR beta chain turned up a few times. Its antigen is not identified. At one of its ends the junction is not consistent with the germline gene, which may arise from a read error. Other DNA sequences in this specimen translate into the identical CDR3. Subsets obtained from CD4+ cells comprised CD45RA+ naive and CD45RA-negative memory cells. This entry is derived from a study of shared clonotypes between healthy human individuals. The CDR3 consists of 9 residues. Per germline, CDR1 SSHAT and CDR2 FNYEAQ (reference sequence). Findings of the study overall: It was only blood that was sampled, and tissue repertoires likely differ. Roughly 5% of naive CD4 clonotypes were shared across several donors. Incomplete sequencing of sorted subsets was indicated by rarefaction despite large depth.

The protocol was immunoSEQ multiplex PCR, while the TCRdb copy is restricted to in-frame clones and leaves out a portion. The data show 1 million to 1.2 million clones, with around three quarters seen just once and over 0.8% held by the top ten. V gene TRBV7-7 combines with J gene TRBJ2-7; D unclear. The source material was memory CD4+ T cells from PBMCs. Subset in this sample: CD45RA-negative fraction. This clonotype was sampled from a young man in good health. Some clones in this sample may be carry-over from other donors' samples. The CDR3: CASSRLWVF. For the CDR3, the DNA is TGTGCTAGCAGCCGCCTCTGGGTCTTC.